Following are 11 T cell receptor beta chains from one sample sequenced in a study of blood T cells in healthy people across ages. With a J-beta primer mix and a sample-barcoded 5' primer, a second PCR ran about 7 to 12 cycles. TCRdb re-called the 5' RACE reads with MiXCR, one entry per CDR3 protein. The table has approximately 850,000 distinct CDR3 sequences, under 45% seen once; the top ten hold roughly a fifth. Sequencing input: blood. The receptors were gathered from a man aged 55-75 years in good health.

This rearrangement joins TRBV6-2 or TRBV6-3 to TRBJ1-6, with D perhaps matching TRBD1 (5 bases). The CDR3 has 17 amino acids. The V end was cut by 0 bases, the J end by 7 bases, with 16 bases between. Per the germline V gene, CDR1 is MNHEY and CDR2 is SVGEGT. CDR3 nucleotide sequence: TGTGCCAGCAGTTACTCAAGGCAGACAGCCAAAAATTCACCCCTCCACTTT. Translation: CASSYSRQTAKNSPLHF.

This clonotype was counted a few times. The chain recombines TRBV7-3 with TRBJ2-3; perhaps TRBD1 as D (5 bases). Germline CDR1 SGHTA, CDR2 FQGTGA. V was trimmed by 5 bases and J by 1 base, leaving 16 bases between them. CDR3 length equals 16 residues. The CDR3 nucleotides read TGTGCCAGCAGCCCCTACCCAGGGCTCCGCACAGATACGCAGTATTTT. Protein sequence: CASSPYPGLRTDTQYF.

In its sample, this clonotype was seen a few times. This chain uses TRBV7-2 with TRBJ2-1; 16 nucleotides agree with TRBD2. The germline gives CDR1 SGHTA, CDR2 FQGNSA. V lost 1 base, J lost 9 bases, and 6 bases stayed unmatched. CDR3 length: 17 residues. DNA for the CDR3: TGTGCCAGCAGCTTAGGGGGACTAGCGGGGGGGATCGGTGAGCAGTTCTTC. Encoded protein: CASSLGGLAGGIGEQFF.

This clonotype has at least ten counts. The gene calls are TRBV20-1 and TRBJ2-1; D is uncertain. Germline V gene sequence: CDR1 DFQATT, CDR2 SNEGSKA (reference sequence). Trimming took off 0 bases at V and 0 bases at J, with 6 bases between the two ends. CDR3 length: 14 amino acids. The CDR3 here is CSARDSRSYNEQFF. In DNA, the CDR3 is TGCAGTGCTAGAGACTCCCGCTCCTACAATGAGCAGTTCTTC.

This clonotype was detected a few times. The rearrangement uses TRBV6-1 and TRBJ2-7; 9 bases match TRBD1. CDR1 and CDR2 (germline): MNHNS, SASEGT. V trimming: 4 bases; J trimming: 5 bases; junction bases outside the gene matches: 6. The CDR3 has 14 residues. The CDR3 spells CASSVNRGLDEQYF. The DNA for the CDR3 is TGTGCCAGCAGTGTTAACAGGGGGCTCGACGAGCAGTACTTC.

This clonotype was observed a handful of times. The gene calls are TRBV5-1 and TRBJ2-7; D may match TRBD1 or TRBD2 (6 bases each). Trimming stripped 4 bases from V and 2 bases from J, with 16 bases between. Germline lookup yields CDR1 SGHRS and CDR2 YFSETQ. CDR3 length: 15 amino acids. As DNA, the CDR3 is TGCGCCAGCAGCCGGACTTGGGGGGCAGCCTACGAGCAGTACTTC. This gives the protein CASSRTWGAAYEQYF.

The chain uses TRBV6-1 and TRBJ2-5; a possible D gene is TRBD1 (6 bases). CDR1 is MNHNS and CDR2 is SASEGT in the germline V gene. V lost 0 bases, J lost 2 bases, and 10 bases lay in between. The CDR3 has 15 amino acids. CDR3 nucleotides: TGTGCCAGCAGTGAAGCGCAGGGGTTTCAAGAGACCCAGTACTTC. Translating it yields CASSEAQGFQETQYF.

The rearrangement links TRBV29-1 to TRBJ2-7, with D perhaps TRBD2 (5 bases). CDR3 length equals 13 residues. Looked up from germline, CDR1 is SQVTM and CDR2 is ANQGSEA. Trimming removed 7 bases from V and 3 bases from J, with 16 bases in between. The CDR3 here is CSAGLGSFYEQYF. The CDR3 DNA sequence: TGCAGCGCAGGACTGGGGTCCTTCTACGAGCAGTACTTC.

The chain is built from TRBV13 and TRBJ2-1; 8 bases agree with TRBD1. Gene TRBJ2-7 matches the end of the DNA better, so the J call may be wrong. Germline loops: CDR1 PRHDT, CDR2 FYEKMQ (reference sequence). This CDR3 has 17 residues. This CDR3 reads CASSLGQGPFSYNEQYF. The CDR3 DNA follows: TGTGCCAGCAGTCTTGGACAGGGCCCATTCTCCTACAATGAGCAGTACTTC.

At least ten counts were recorded for this clonotype. V is TRBV14 and J is TRBJ2-5, with 8 nucleotides matching TRBD1. V was clipped by 4 bases and J by 2 bases; unmatched bases: 3. This CDR3 is 14 amino acids long. From germline, CDR1 is SGHDN and CDR2 FVKESK. The CDR3 nucleotides read TGTGCCAGCAGCCGGAACAGGGGGCAAGAGACCCAGTACTTC. It yields the protein CASSRNRGQETQYF. The variable domain in full, with the rest retrieved from reference TRBV14 and TRBJ2-5, is EAGVTQFPSHSVIEKGQTVTLRCDPISGHDNLYWYRRVMGKEIKFLLHFVKESKQDESGMPNNRFLAERTGGTYSTLKVQPAELEDSGVYFCASSRNRGQETQYFGPGTRLLVL.

Comments on this clonotype: A much larger clone sits a single nucleotide away, making a read error possible. The chain combines TRBV7-2 with TRBJ2-3; 7 bases agree with TRBD2. There are 15 residues in the CDR3. CDR1 and CDR2 from the germline V gene are SGHTA and FQGNSA. This CDR3 is CASSLLAVSTGTQYF. The CDR3 nucleotides read TGTGCCAGCAGCTTACTAGCGGTAAGCACAGGTACGCAGTATTTT.